This is a list of T cell receptor beta chains from one sample in a study of blood T cells in healthy people across ages. TCRdb recomputed calls from the 5' RACE reads with MiXCR, one row per CDR3 protein. The table includes 920,000 or so distinct CDR3 sequences, more than 35% detected once. Sequenced material: blood. The receptors come from a woman aged 60 to 75 in good health. The CDR3 runs from the conserved cysteine through the conserved F or W. The order of the fields is V gene, D gene, J gene, clone size, CDR3 DNA, CDR3 protein. A D gene is named only where the DNA matches it firmly. Some rows mark clone size as missing; the rest say once, few, many or name a class of expanded clone.

V gene: TRBV7-6
D gene: NA
J gene: TRBJ2-6
clone size: few
CDR3 DNA: TGTGCCAGCAGCTTAGTGGGCATCAGCTCTGGGGCCAACGTCCTGACTTTC
CDR3 protein: CASSLVGISSGANVLTF

V gene: TRBV4-2
D gene: TRBD1
J gene: TRBJ2-7
clone size: NA
CDR3 DNA: TGTGCCAGCGGCATACAGGGGAACTACGAGCAGTACTTC
CDR3 protein: CASGIQGNYEQYF

V gene: TRBV20-1
D gene: NA
J gene: TRBJ1-2
clone size: NA
CDR3 DNA: TGCAGTGCTAGAGTTTGGGAGTCTAACTATGGCTACACCTTC
CDR3 protein: CSARVWESNYGYTF

V gene: TRBV3-1
D gene: TRBD2
J gene: TRBJ2-3
clone size: few
CDR3 DNA: TGTGCCAGCAGCCAAGATAGGACTAGCGGACACACAGATACGCAGTATTTT
CDR3 protein: CASSQDRTSGHTDTQYF

V gene: TRBV5-6
D gene: TRBD2
J gene: TRBJ2-7
clone size: NA
CDR3 DNA: TGTGCCAGCAGACCACGCGGGACTAGATCCTACGAGCAGTACTTC
CDR3 protein: CASRPRGTRSYEQYF

V gene: TRBV4-1
D gene: TRBD2
J gene: TRBJ2-7
clone size: NA
CDR3 DNA: TGCGCCAGCAGCCAAGCACTAGCGGACGGAACCTACGAGCAGTACTTC
CDR3 protein: CASSQALADGTYEQYF

V gene: TRBV5-1
D gene: NA
J gene: TRBJ2-2
clone size: NA
CDR3 DNA: TGCGCCAGCAGATTCCAGTCGGGGACCGGGGAGCTGTTTTTT
CDR3 protein: CASRFQSGTGELFF

V gene: TRBV20-1
D gene: TRBD1
J gene: TRBJ1-4
clone size: NA
CDR3 DNA: TGCAGTGCTAGAGGGACAGGAGTGTGGAATGAAAAACTGTTTTTT
CDR3 protein: CSARGTGVWNEKLFF

V gene: TRBV3-1
D gene: TRBD2
J gene: TRBJ2-7
clone size: NA
CDR3 DNA: TGTGCCAGCGGCCAAGGACTAGCGGGAGCTTACAATGAGCAGTACTTC
CDR3 protein: CASGQGLAGAYNEQYF

V gene: TRBV10-3
D gene: NA
J gene: TRBJ2-7
clone size: few
CDR3 DNA: TGTGCCATCAGTGACGACGAACTAGGCGAGCAGTACTTC
CDR3 protein: CAISDDELGEQYF

V gene: TRBV27
D gene: TRBD2
J gene: TRBJ2-5
clone size: few
CDR3 DNA: TGTGCCAGCAGTTCCGGGGCCGGGACTAAAGAGACCCAGTACTTC
CDR3 protein: CASSSGAGTKETQYF

V gene: TRBV30
D gene: NA
J gene: TRBJ2-1
clone size: NA
CDR3 DNA: TGTGCCTGGGGCGGTCAGTACAATGAGCAGTTCTTC
CDR3 protein: CAWGGQYNEQFF

V gene: TRBV10-3
D gene: TRBD1
J gene: TRBJ1-6
clone size: many
CDR3 DNA: TGTGCCACCGAGGACAGGGAGGGGGGTAATTCACCCCTCCACTTT
CDR3 protein: CATEDREGGNSPLHF

V gene: TRBV27
D gene: NA
J gene: TRBJ2-7
clone size: once
CDR3 DNA: TGTGCCAGCAGGCGCTACAGGAGCTCCTACGAGCAGTACTTC
CDR3 protein: CASRRYRSSYEQYF

V gene: TRBV7-2
D gene: NA
J gene: TRBJ2-1
clone size: NA
CDR3 DNA: TGTGCCGGCAGCTTACTGGCGAGCTCCTACAGTGAGCAGTTCTTC
CDR3 protein: CAGSLLASSYSEQFF

V gene: TRBV6-5
D gene: NA
J gene: TRBJ1-5
clone size: NA
CDR3 DNA: TGTGCCAGCAGTTACAAAGGGGGAAGCAATCAGCCCCAGCATTTT
CDR3 protein: CASSYKGGSNQPQHF

V gene: TRBV9
D gene: NA
J gene: TRBJ2-7
clone size: few
CDR3 DNA: TGTGCCAGCAGCGTAGCTGGTGCAACCACCTACGAGCAGTACTTC
CDR3 protein: CASSVAGATTYEQYF

V gene: TRBV14
D gene: NA
J gene: TRBJ2-5
clone size: NA
CDR3 DNA: TGTGCCAGCAGCCCCCTCGGGCCTCTTCACCAAGAGACCCAGTACTTC
CDR3 protein: CASSPLGPLHQETQYF

V gene: TRBV10-2
D gene: NA
J gene: TRBJ1-5
clone size: NA
CDR3 DNA: TGCGCCAGCAGGCAGGGTCTAAATCAGCCCCAGCATTTT
CDR3 protein: CASRQGLNQPQHF

V gene: TRBV2
D gene: NA
J gene: TRBJ2-7
clone size: many
CDR3 DNA: TGTGCCAGCAGTGAGGGCAGGGCCTACGAGCAGTACTTC
CDR3 protein: CASSEGRAYEQYF

V gene: TRBV10-3
D gene: NA
J gene: TRBJ2-7
clone size: NA
CDR3 DNA: TGTGCCATCAGTGGGGAAGCCGAGCAGTACTTC
CDR3 protein: CAISGEAEQYF

V gene: TRBV25-1
D gene: TRBD2
J gene: TRBJ2-1
clone size: NA
CDR3 DNA: TGTGCCAGCAGCCGCATTAGCGGGAGGGCCTACAATGAGCAGTTCTTC
CDR3 protein: CASSRISGRAYNEQFF

V gene: TRBV18
D gene: TRBD1
J gene: TRBJ1-4
clone size: NA
CDR3 DNA: TGTGCCAGCTCACCAGACAGGGTAGCTAATGAAAAACTGTTTTTT
CDR3 protein: CASSPDRVANEKLFF

V gene: TRBV20-1
D gene: TRBD2
J gene: TRBJ2-5
clone size: NA
CDR3 DNA: TGCAGTGCTAGAGATGGGTCTAGCGGGAACCAAGAGACCCAGTACTTC
CDR3 protein: CSARDGSSGNQETQYF

V gene: TRBV7-3
D gene: NA
J gene: TRBJ2-4
clone size: NA
CDR3 DNA: TGTGCCAGCAGCTTAACAGGGGGAGCCAAAAACATTCAGTACTTC
CDR3 protein: CASSLTGGAKNIQYF

V gene: TRBV7-2
D gene: NA
J gene: TRBJ1-5
clone size: many
CDR3 DNA: TGTGCCAGCAGCTTAGTAGGGGGGACGGGCAATCAGCCCCAGCATTTT
CDR3 protein: CASSLVGGTGNQPQHF

V gene: TRBV20-1
D gene: NA
J gene: TRBJ1-4
clone size: NA
CDR3 DNA: TGCAGTGCTAGAGATTGGGGGGGAGCAACTAATGAAAAACTGTTTTTT
CDR3 protein: CSARDWGGATNEKLFF

V gene: TRBV15
D gene: TRBD2
J gene: TRBJ2-5
clone size: NA
CDR3 DNA: TGTGCCACCAGCAGACAACTAGCGGCCGTGGAGACCCAGTACTTC
CDR3 protein: CATSRQLAAVETQYF

V gene: TRBV5-1
D gene: TRBD2
J gene: TRBJ2-1
clone size: NA
CDR3 DNA: TGCGCCAGCAGCTTGATCACTAGCGGACCTACATCCACTAACAATGAGCAGTTCTTC
CDR3 protein: CASSLITSGPTSTNNEQFF

V gene: TRBV7-2
D gene: NA
J gene: TRBJ2-7
clone size: NA
CDR3 DNA: TGTGCCAGCAGCCACGAGGGATATGGGCTATACGAGCAGTACTTC
CDR3 protein: CASSHEGYGLYEQYF

V gene: TRBV12-3/TRBV12-4
D gene: NA
J gene: TRBJ2-4
clone size: many
CDR3 DNA: TGTGCCAGCAGTTTCCTCTGGCTCAAAAACATTCAGTACTTC
CDR3 protein: CASSFLWLKNIQYF

V gene: TRBV2
D gene: NA
J gene: TRBJ2-1
clone size: NA
CDR3 DNA: TGTGCCAGCAGTATATCATGGGGGCCGCCATTTCTTTCGTACAATGAGCAGTTCTTC
CDR3 protein: CASSISWGPPFLSYNEQFF

V gene: TRBV25-1
D gene: TRBD2
J gene: TRBJ2-7
clone size: NA
CDR3 DNA: TGTGCCAGCAGTGAGTGGGGACTAGCGGGAGGTAATGAGCAGTACTTC
CDR3 protein: CASSEWGLAGGNEQYF

V gene: TRBV20-1
D gene: TRBD1
J gene: TRBJ2-5
clone size: NA
CDR3 DNA: TGCAGTGCTCGACCCGCCGGGACAGGGTTCGGGACCCAGTACTTC
CDR3 protein: CSARPAGTGFGTQYF

V gene: TRBV7-8
D gene: NA
J gene: TRBJ1-4
clone size: NA
CDR3 DNA: TGTGCCAGCAGCTTAGAGCCGACTGAAAAACTGTTTTTT
CDR3 protein: CASSLEPTEKLFF

V gene: TRBV28
D gene: TRBD2
J gene: TRBJ2-3
clone size: NA
CDR3 DNA: TGTGCCAGCAGTAAAGGGACTAGCGGGAGGTTGAACACAGATACGCAGTATTTT
CDR3 protein: CASSKGTSGRLNTDTQYF

V gene: TRBV20-1
D gene: NA
J gene: TRBJ2-7
clone size: few
CDR3 DNA: TGCAGTGCTATGGTTGGACGGTCTTACGAGCAGTACTTC
CDR3 protein: CSAMVGRSYEQYF

V gene: TRBV4-1
D gene: TRBD1
J gene: TRBJ1-1
clone size: NA
CDR3 DNA: TGCGCCAGCAGCACGGACAGGGGGGGACCGAACACTGAAGCTTTCTTT
CDR3 protein: CASSTDRGGPNTEAFF

V gene: TRBV7-2
D gene: TRBD2
J gene: TRBJ2-7
clone size: few
CDR3 DNA: TGTGCCAGCAGCTTAGTCCGTGGTAGCGGGAGGGCTAGCTCCTACGAGCAGTACTTC
CDR3 protein: CASSLVRGSGRASSYEQYF

V gene: TRBV7-3
D gene: NA
J gene: TRBJ2-2
clone size: few
CDR3 DNA: TGTGCCAGCAGCTTACGAGGGTCCGCGAACACCGGGGAGCTGTTTTTT
CDR3 protein: CASSLRGSANTGELFF

V gene: TRBV3-1
D gene: NA
J gene: TRBJ2-1
clone size: NA
CDR3 DNA: TGTGCCAGCAGCCTCATAGCGGTAAGCTCCTACAATGAGCAGTTCTTC
CDR3 protein: CASSLIAVSSYNEQFF

V gene: TRBV24-1
D gene: NA
J gene: TRBJ2-1
clone size: NA
CDR3 DNA: TGTGCCACCAGTGATGCGAAGAGGGTCTCCTACAATGAGCAGTTCTTC
CDR3 protein: CATSDAKRVSYNEQFF

V gene: TRBV5-5
D gene: TRBD1
J gene: TRBJ2-7
clone size: NA
CDR3 DNA: TGTGCCAGCAGCTCGGACCGGGACAGGAAGACCTACGAGCAGTACTTC
CDR3 protein: CASSSDRDRKTYEQYF

V gene: TRBV15
D gene: TRBD1
J gene: TRBJ2-5
clone size: NA
CDR3 DNA: TGTGCCACCACCACGGACAGGGGGCACCAAGAGACCCAGTACTTC
CDR3 protein: CATTTDRGHQETQYF

V gene: TRBV20-1
D gene: NA
J gene: TRBJ2-3
clone size: NA
CDR3 DNA: TGCAGTTCTAGGACAGCCTTAGGGGATACGCAGTATTTT
CDR3 protein: CSSRTALGDTQYF

V gene: TRBV27
D gene: NA
J gene: TRBJ2-1
clone size: NA
CDR3 DNA: TGTGCCAGCAGTTTAGGCGGGACGCTCTTAAATGAGCAGTTCTTC
CDR3 protein: CASSLGGTLLNEQFF

V gene: TRBV7-2
D gene: TRBD2
J gene: TRBJ2-1
clone size: NA
CDR3 DNA: TGTGCCAGCAGCTCAGCGGGAGGCTCCTACAATGAGCAGTTCTTC
CDR3 protein: CASSSAGGSYNEQFF

V gene: TRBV21-1
D gene: NA
J gene: TRBJ2-3
clone size: NA
CDR3 DNA: TGTGCCGGCAGCGGGGGGTACAGTTCCGCAGATACGCAGTATTTT
CDR3 protein: CAGSGGYSSADTQYF

V gene: TRBV10-3
D gene: TRBD1
J gene: TRBJ2-7
clone size: NA
CDR3 DNA: TGTGCCATCAAGGGACAGTCCTACGAGCAGTACTTC
CDR3 protein: CAIKGQSYEQYF

V gene: TRBV20-1
D gene: TRBD2
J gene: TRBJ2-3
clone size: once
CDR3 DNA: TGCAGTGTTAACGGACTAGCGGGATTCGTAGCCACAGATACGCAGTATTTT
CDR3 protein: CSVNGLAGFVATDTQYF

V gene: TRBV29-1
D gene: NA
J gene: TRBJ2-5
clone size: few
CDR3 DNA: TGCAGCGTTGCGGGAAAGACCCAGTACTTC
CDR3 protein: CSVAGKTQYF

V gene: TRBV10-3
D gene: NA
J gene: TRBJ2-1
clone size: once
CDR3 DNA: TGTGCCATCAGGCCACCTCCTATCTACAATGAGCAGTTCTTC
CDR3 protein: CAIRPPPIYNEQFF

V gene: TRBV20-1
D gene: TRBD2
J gene: TRBJ2-7
clone size: NA
CDR3 DNA: TGCAGTGCTCGTGGGAGGACTAGCGGAAACGAGCAGTACTTC
CDR3 protein: CSARGRTSGNEQYF

V gene: TRBV10-2
D gene: TRBD2
J gene: TRBJ2-1
clone size: NA
CDR3 DNA: TGCGCCAGCAGTGAGCTGACTAGCGGGAGGGTCAATGAGCAGTTCTTC
CDR3 protein: CASSELTSGRVNEQFF

V gene: TRBV6-2/TRBV6-3
D gene: TRBD2
J gene: TRBJ2-7
clone size: NA
CDR3 DNA: TGTGCCAGCAGTTCCCAGCGGGAGACCCACCACGAGCAGTACTTC
CDR3 protein: CASSSQRETHHEQYF